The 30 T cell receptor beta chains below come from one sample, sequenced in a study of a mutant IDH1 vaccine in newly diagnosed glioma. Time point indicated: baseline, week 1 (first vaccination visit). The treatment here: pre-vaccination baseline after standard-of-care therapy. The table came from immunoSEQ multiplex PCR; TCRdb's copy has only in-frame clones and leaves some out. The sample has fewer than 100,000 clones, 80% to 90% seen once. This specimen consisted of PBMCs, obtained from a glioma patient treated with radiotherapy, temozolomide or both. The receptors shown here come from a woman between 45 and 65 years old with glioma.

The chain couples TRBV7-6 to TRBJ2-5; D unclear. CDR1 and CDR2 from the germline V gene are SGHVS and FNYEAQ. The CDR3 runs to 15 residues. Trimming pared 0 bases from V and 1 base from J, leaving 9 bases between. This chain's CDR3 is CASSLAEVRQETQYF. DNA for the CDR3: TGTGCCAGCAGCTTAGCTGAGGTACGCCAAGAGACCCAGTACTTC.

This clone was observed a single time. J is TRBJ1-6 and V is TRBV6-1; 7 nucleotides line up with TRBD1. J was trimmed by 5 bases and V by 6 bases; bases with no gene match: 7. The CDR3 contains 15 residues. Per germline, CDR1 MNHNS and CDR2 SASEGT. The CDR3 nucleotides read TGTGCCAGCAGGTCCGGGACAGTAAATAATTCACCCCTCCACTTT. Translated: CASRSGTVNNSPLHF.

CDR3 sequence (DNA): TGTGCCAGCAGTTCATCGACAGGGTCTAGCGAGCAGTACTTC. It yields the protein CASSSSTGSSEQYF. This chain uses TRBV6-6 with TRBJ2-7; 7 nucleotides agree with TRBD1. The V segment lost 4 bases and the J segment 6 bases; nucleotides outside the gene matches: 9. CDR3 length equals 14 residues. Germline values: CDR1 MNHNY, CDR2 SVGAGI (reference sequence).

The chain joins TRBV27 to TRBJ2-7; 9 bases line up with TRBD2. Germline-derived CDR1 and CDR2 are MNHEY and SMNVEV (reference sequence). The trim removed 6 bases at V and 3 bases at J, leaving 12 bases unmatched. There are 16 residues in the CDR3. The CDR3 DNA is TGTGCCAGCAGGGTAAGCCGAGGGACTAGCTTCTACGAGCAGTACTTC. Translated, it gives CASRVSRGTSFYEQYF.

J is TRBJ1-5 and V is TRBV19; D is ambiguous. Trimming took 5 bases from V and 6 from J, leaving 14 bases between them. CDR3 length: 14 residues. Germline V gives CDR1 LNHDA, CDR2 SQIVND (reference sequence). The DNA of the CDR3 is TGTGCCAGTAGTGAGGGCAGGATAGGTCAGCCCCAGCATTTT. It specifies CASSEGRIGQPQHF.

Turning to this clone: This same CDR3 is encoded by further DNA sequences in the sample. Here the CDR3 DNA reads TGTGCCAGCAGTGGGGGCAATCAGCCCCAGCATTTT. This gives the protein CASSGGNQPQHF. This chain joins TRBV2 and TRBJ1-5; D unclear. The V gene lost 4 bases and the J gene lost 2 bases, with 3 bases spanning the gap. The CDR3 contains 12 residues. CDR1 and CDR2 (germline): SNHLY, FYNNEI.

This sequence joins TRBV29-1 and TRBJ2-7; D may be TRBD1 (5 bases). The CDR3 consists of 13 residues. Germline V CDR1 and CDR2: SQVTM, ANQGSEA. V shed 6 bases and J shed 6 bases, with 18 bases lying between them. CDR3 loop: CSVAPGYAGEQYF. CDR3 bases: TGCAGCGTCGCCCCAGGGTATGCCGGCGAGCAGTACTTC.

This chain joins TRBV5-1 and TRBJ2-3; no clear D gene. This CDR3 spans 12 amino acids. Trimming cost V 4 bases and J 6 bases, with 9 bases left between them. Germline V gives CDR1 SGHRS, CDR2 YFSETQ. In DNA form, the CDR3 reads TGCGCCAGCAGCGAGCTATCCGATACGCAGTATTTT. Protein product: CASSELSDTQYF.

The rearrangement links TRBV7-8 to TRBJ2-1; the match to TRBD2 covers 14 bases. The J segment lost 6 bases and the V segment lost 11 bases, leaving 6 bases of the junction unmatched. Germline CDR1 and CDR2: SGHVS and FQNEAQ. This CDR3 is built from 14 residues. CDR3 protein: CASGTSGSPNEQFF. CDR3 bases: TGTGCCTCTGGGACTAGCGGGAGCCCCAATGAGCAGTTCTTC.

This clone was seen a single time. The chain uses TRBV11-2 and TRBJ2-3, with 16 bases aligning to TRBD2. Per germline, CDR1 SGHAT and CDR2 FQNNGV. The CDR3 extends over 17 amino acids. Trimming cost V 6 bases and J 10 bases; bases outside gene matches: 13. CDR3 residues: CASSSTSGTSGRVAQYF. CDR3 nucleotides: TGTGCCAGCAGTTCCACCTCCGGGACTAGCGGGAGGGTGGCGCAGTATTTT.

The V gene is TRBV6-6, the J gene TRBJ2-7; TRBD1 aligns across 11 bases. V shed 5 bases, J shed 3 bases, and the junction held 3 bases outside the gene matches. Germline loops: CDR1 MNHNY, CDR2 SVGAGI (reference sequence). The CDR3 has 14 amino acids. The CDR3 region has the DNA TGTGCCAGCAGTGCCGGGACAGGGGGCTACGAGCAGTACTTC. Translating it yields CASSAGTGGYEQYF.

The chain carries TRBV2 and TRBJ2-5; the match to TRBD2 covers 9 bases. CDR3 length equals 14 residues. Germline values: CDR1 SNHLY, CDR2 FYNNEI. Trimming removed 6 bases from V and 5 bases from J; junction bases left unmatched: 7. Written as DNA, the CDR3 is TGTGCCAGCAGGGGTAGCGGGAGTGGGGAGACCCAGTACTTC. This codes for CASRGSGSGETQYF.

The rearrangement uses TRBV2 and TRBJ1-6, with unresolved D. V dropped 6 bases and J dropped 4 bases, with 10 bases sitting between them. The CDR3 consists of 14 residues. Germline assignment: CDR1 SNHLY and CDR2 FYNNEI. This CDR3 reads CASRAIWYNSPLHF. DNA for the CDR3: TGTGCCAGCAGGGCGATTTGGTATAATTCACCCCTCCACTTT.

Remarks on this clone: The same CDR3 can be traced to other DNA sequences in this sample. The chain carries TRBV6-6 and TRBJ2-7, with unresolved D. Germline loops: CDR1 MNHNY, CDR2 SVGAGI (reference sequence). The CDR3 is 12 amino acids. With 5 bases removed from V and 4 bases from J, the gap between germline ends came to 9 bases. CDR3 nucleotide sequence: TGTGCCAGCAGTCCAGCCTCGTACGAGCAGTACTTC. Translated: CASSPASYEQYF.

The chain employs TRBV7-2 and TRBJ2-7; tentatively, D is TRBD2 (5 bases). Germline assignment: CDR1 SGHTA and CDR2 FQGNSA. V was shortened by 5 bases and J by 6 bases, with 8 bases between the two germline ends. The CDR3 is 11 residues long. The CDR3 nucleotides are TGTGCCAGCAGCCCCGGACTCGAGCAGTACTTC. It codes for CASSPGLEQYF. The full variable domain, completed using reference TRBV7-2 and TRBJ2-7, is GAGVSQSPSNKVTEKGKDVELRCDPISGHTALYWYRQSLGQGLEFLIYFQGNSAPDKSGLPSDRFSAERTGGSVSTLTIQRTQQEDSAVYLCASSPGLEQYFGPGTRLTVT.

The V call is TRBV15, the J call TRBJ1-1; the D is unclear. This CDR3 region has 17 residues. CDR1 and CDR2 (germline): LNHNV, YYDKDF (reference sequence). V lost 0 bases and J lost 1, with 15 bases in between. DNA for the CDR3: TGTGCCACCAGCAGAGAGGCCCGGATGGTGCCGAACACTGAAGCTTTCTTT. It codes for CATSREARMVPNTEAFF.

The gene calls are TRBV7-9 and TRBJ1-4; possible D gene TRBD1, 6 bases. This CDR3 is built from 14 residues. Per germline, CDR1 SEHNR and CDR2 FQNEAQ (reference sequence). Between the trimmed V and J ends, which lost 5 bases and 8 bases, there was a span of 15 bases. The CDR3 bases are TGTGCCAGCAGCCCGACAGGAACCTCCGAAAAACTGTTTTTT. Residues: CASSPTGTSEKLFF.

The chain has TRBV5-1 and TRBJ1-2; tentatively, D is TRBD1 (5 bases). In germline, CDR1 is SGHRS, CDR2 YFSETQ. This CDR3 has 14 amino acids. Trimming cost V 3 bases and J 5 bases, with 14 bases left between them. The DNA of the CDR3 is TGCGCCAGCAGCTCGATGCCGGGACCTTATGGCTACACCTTC. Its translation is CASSSMPGPYGYTF.

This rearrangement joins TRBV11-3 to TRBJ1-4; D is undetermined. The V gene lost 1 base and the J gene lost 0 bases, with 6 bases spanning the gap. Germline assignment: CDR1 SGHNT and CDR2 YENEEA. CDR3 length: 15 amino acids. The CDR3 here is CASSLGRATNEKLFF. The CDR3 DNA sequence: TGTGCCAGCAGCTTAGGCCGAGCAACTAATGAAAAACTGTTTTTT.

The CDR3 reads CASSGTHNQPQHF. The CDR3 bases are TGTGCCAGCAGCGGGACGCATAATCAGCCCCAGCATTTT. The chain joins TRBV6-1 to TRBJ1-5; possible D gene TRBD1, 5 bases. CDR1 is MNHNS, CDR2 SASEGT, per germline. V shed 6 bases and J shed 4 bases, with 10 bases lying between them. The length of the CDR3 is 13 residues.

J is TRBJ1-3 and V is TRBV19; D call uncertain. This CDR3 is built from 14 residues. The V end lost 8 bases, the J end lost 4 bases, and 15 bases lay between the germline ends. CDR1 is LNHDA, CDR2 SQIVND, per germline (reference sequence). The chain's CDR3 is CASSSPSAGNTIYF. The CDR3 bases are TGTGCCAGTTCGAGCCCCTCAGCAGGAAACACCATATATTTT.

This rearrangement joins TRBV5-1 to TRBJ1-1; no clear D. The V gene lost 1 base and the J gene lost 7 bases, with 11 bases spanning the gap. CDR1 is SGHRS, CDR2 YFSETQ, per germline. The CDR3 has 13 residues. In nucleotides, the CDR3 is TGCGCCAGCAGCTTGAGGTCAGTCCGTGAAGCTTTCTTT. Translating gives CASSLRSVREAFF.

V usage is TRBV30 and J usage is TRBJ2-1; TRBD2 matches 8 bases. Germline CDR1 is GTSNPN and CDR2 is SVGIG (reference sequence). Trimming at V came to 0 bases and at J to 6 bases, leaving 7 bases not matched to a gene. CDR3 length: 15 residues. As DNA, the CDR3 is TGTGCCTGGAGTGTACAGGTAGCGGGGTCCAATGAGCAGTTCTTC. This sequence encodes CAWSVQVAGSNEQFF.

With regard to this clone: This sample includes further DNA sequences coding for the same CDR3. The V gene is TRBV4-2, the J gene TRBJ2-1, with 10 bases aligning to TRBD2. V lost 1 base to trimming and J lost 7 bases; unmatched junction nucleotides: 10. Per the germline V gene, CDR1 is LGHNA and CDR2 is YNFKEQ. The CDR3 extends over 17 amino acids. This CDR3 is CASSQAPLAGVRNEQFF. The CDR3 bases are TGTGCCAGCAGCCAAGCCCCCCTAGCGGGAGTCAGGAATGAGCAGTTCTTC.

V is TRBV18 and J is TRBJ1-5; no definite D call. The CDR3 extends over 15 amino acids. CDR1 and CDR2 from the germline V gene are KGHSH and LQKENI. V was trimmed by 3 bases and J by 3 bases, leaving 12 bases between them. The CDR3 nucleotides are TGTGCCAGCTCACCGGAGAGTCGGGCCAATCAGCCCCAGCATTTT. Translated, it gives CASSPESRANQPQHF.

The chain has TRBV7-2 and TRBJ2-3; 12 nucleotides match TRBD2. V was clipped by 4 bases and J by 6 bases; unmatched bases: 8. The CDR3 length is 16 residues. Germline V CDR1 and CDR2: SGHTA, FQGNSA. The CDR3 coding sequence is TGTGCCAGCAGCTCGCGACTAGCGGGAGATGGGGATACGCAGTATTTT. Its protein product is CASSSRLAGDGDTQYF.

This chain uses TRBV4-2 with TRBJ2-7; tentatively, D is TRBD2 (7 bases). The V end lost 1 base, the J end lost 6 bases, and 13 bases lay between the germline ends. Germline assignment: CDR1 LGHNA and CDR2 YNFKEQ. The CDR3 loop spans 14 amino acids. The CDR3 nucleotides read TGTGCCAGCAGCCAAGGTCGGGGGGCGGGCGAGCAGTACTTC. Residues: CASSQGRGAGEQYF.

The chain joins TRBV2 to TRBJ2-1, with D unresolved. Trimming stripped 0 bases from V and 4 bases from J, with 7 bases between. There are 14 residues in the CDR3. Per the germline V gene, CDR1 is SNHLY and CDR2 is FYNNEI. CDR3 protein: CASSEAYRYNEQFF. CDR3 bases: TGTGCCAGCAGTGAAGCGTATAGGTACAATGAGCAGTTCTTC.

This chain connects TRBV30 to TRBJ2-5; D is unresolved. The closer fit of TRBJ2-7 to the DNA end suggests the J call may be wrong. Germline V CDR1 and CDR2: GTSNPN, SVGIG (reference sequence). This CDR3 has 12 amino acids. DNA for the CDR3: TGTGCCTGGAGTCCGAGGTCCTACGAGCAGTACTTC. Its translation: CAWSPRSYEQYF.

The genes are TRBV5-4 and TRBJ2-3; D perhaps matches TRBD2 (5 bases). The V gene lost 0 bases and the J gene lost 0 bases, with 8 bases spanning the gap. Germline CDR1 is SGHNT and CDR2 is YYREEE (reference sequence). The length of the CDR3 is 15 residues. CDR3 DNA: TGTGCCAGCAGCTTGGAAGCGGCTAGCACAGATACGCAGTATTTT. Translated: CASSLEAASTDTQYF.